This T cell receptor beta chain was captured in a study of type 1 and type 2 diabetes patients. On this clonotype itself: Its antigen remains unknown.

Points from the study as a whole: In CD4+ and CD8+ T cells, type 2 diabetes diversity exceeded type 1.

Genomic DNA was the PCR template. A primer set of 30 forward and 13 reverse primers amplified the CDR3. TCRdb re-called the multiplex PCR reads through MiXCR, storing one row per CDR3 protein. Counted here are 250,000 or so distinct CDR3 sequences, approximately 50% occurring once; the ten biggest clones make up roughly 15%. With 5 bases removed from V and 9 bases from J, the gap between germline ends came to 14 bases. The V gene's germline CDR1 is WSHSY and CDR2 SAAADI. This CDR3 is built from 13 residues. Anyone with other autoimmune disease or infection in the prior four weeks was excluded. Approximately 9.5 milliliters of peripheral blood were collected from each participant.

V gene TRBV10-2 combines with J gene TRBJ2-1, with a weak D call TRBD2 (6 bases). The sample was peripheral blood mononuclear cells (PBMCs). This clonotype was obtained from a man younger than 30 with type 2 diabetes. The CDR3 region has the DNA TGCGCCAGCAGTAAGGGACCCGGGGGTGAGCAGTTCTTC. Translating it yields CASSKGPGGEQFF.